The T cell receptor (beta chain) described here comes from a study of T-cell memory formation after mild COVID-19. As for the study in general: The TCR clusters were mostly specific to one donor. Overall study results and limits: SARS-CoV-2 specificity of second-wave clones peaking day 37 was unconfirmed. The study found contracting CD4+ clones mainly in CM and EM and contracting CD8+ clones in EMRA. There was a balanced CD4/CD8 profile in clones contracting day 15 to 85, and later expanders leaned CD4+.

As to this clonotype: Its target is unknown.

TCRdb re-analysed the 5' RACE reads in MiXCR, keeping a single row per CDR3 protein. The sample includes 470,000 or so distinct CDR3 sequences, about a sixth of them seen just once. The CDR3 totals 14 residues. With 3 bases removed from V and 2 bases from J, the gap between germline ends came to 8 bases. The chain is built from TRBV12-3 or TRBV12-4 and TRBJ2-1; possible D gene TRBD1, 5 bases. This TCR was recovered from a man between 18 and 35 years old who had mild COVID-19 (a few samples of this study predate the infection). Cell type and time point are not known. Material: PBMCs or a T cell subset sorted from them (not recorded which). CDR3 amino acids: CASSFKGPYNEQFF. In DNA, the CDR3 is TGTGCCAGCAGTTTTAAGGGGCCCTACAATGAGCAGTTCTTC.